This T cell receptor (beta chain) came from a study of blood T cell repertoires in COVID-19. Original data processing: Estimation of nucleated cell counts relied on the amplification of reference gene primers. Some clones are missing from TCRdb's copy, which holds only in-frame ones; the method was immunoSEQ multiplex PCR. V, J and clone size were drawn from that table, and D and trimming were deduced from the DNA. Here the sample spans fewer than 250,000 clones, roughly 82% being singletons. Looked up from germline, CDR1 is SGHAT and CDR2 is FQNNGV. The CDR3 contains 16 residues. The junction had 10 bases not matched to a gene; V was cut back by 5 bases and J by 4 bases.

J is TRBJ1-3 and V is TRBV11-2, with 8 nucleotides matching TRBD1. The origin of this receptor is an elderly woman with COVID-19, enrolled during active disease. The sample was peripheral blood. The CDR3 protein is CASSPTGTGVGNTIYF. CDR3 DNA: TGTGCCAGCAGCCCGACAGGGACAGGTGTAGGAAACACCATATATTTT.